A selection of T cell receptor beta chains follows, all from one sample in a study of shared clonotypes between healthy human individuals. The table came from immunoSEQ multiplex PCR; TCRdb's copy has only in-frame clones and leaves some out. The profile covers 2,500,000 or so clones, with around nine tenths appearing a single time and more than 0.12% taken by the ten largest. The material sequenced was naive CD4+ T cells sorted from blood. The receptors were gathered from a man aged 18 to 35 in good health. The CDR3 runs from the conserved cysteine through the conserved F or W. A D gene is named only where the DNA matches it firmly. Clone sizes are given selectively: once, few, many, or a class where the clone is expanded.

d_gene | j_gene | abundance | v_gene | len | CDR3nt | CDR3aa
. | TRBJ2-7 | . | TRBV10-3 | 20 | TGTGCCATCAGTAAAATTCCCGGGACAAGGCCCATAGCGGGCCCATACGAGCAGTACTTC | CAISKIPGTRPIAGPYEQYF
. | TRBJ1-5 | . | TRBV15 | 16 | TGTGCCACCAGCAGAGATGGTGTCGGGGGCAATCAGCCCCAGCATTTT | CATSRDGVGGNQPQHF
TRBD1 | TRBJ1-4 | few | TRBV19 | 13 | TGTGCCAGTTCGGACAGGGGTAATGAAAAACTGTTTTTT | CASSDRGNEKLFF
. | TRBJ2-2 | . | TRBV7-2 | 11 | TGTGCCAGCACCGGAAGGGATAAGCTGTTTTTT | CASTGRDKLFF
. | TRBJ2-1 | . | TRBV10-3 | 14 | TGTGCCATCAGTGAGTCCGGTAGTATAGGTGAGCAGTTCTTC | CAISESGSIGEQFF
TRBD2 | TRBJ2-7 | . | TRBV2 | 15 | TGTGCCAGCAGCGGGACTAGCGGGAGTGGGTACGAGCAGTACTTC | CASSGTSGSGYEQYF
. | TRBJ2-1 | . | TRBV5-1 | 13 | TGCGCCAGCAGCTTACAGGATATCGTTGAGCAGTTCTTC | CASSLQDIVEQFF
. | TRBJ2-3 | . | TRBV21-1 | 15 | TGTGCCAGCAGCGGGGGACTAGCAGACGCAGATACGCAGTATTTT | CASSGGLADADTQYF
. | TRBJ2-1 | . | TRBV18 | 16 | TGTGCCAGCTCACCCCCTTGGGGGAGTGGCCCCAATGAGCAGTTCTTC | CASSPPWGSGPNEQFF
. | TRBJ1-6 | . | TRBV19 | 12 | TGTGCCAGTAGCGAGAATAATTCACCCCTCCACTTT | CASSENNSPLHF
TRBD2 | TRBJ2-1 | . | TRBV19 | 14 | TGTGCCAGTAGTCAGTTAGCGGGAGTGGATGAGCAGTTCTTC | CASSQLAGVDEQFF
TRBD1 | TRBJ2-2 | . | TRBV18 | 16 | TGTGCCAGCTCACCATCGGGACAGGGCAACACCGGGGAGCTGTTTTTT | CASSPSGQGNTGELFF
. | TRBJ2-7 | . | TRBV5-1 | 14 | TGCGCCAGCAGCTTGGCGGGACTTCAAGCTAAGCAGTACTTC | CASSLAGLQAKQYF
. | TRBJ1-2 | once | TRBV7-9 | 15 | TGTGCCAGCAGCTTAGCGCAGGGGAGCAACTATGGCTACACCTTC | CASSLAQGSNYGYTF
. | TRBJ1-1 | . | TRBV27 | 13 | TGTGCCAGCATGCCCTGGATGAACACTGAAGCTTTCTTT | CASMPWMNTEAFF
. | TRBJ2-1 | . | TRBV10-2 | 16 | TGCGCCAGCGGAGGCCCGGGACTGAGCTCCTACAATGAGCAGTTCTTC | CASGGPGLSSYNEQFF
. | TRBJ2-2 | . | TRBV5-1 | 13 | TGCGCCAGCAGCTTGGACTTTGGCGGGGAGCTGTTTTTT | CASSLDFGGELFF
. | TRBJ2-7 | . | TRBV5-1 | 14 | TGCGCCAGCAGCTTGGGACTATCACCATACGAGCAGTACTTC | CASSLGLSPYEQYF
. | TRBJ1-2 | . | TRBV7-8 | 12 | TGTGCCAGCAGCTTAGCAGGCGCAGGCTACACCTTC | CASSLAGAGYTF
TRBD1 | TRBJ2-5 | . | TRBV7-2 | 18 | TGTGCCAGCAGCTCTCTCTCGGGGACAGGGGCCATGTACGAGACCCAGTACTTC | CASSSLSGTGAMYETQYF
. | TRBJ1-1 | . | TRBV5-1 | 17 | TGCGCCAGCAGCTTTACGTGGGGAGGGGCGATGAACACTGAAGCTTTCTTT | CASSFTWGGAMNTEAFF
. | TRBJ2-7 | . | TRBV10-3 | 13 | TGTGCCATCAGCCCACAGGTAAACTACGAGCAGTACTTC | CAISPQVNYEQYF
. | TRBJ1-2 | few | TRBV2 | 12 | TGTGCCAGCAGTCCGACAGGAAATGGCTACACCTTC | CASSPTGNGYTF
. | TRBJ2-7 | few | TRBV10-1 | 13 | TGCGCCAGCAGCGCCCTGGGGGGGCGCGAGCAGTACTTC | CASSALGGREQYF
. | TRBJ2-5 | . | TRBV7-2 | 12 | TGTGCCAGCAGCCCACGACCGAGGACCCAGTACTTC | CASSPRPRTQYF
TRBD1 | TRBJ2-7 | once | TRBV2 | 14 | TGTGCCAGCAGTACACAGGGGAATTACTACGAGCAGTACTTC | CASSTQGNYYEQYF
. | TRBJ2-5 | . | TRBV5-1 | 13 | TGCGCCAGCAGCTTTGGGGTTAGCGAGACCCAGTACTTC | CASSFGVSETQYF
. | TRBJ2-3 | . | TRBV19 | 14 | TGTGCCAGTAGTACGGGAACAATCACAGATACGCAGTATTTT | CASSTGTITDTQYF
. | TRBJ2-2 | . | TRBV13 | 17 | TGTGCCAGCAGCTTAGTGTGGGGGACCACGAACACCGGGGAGCTGTTTTTT | CASSLVWGTTNTGELFF
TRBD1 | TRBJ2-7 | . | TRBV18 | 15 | TGTGCCAGCTCACCGAAAAGGACAGGAGGAGACGAGCAGTACTTC | CASSPKRTGGDEQYF
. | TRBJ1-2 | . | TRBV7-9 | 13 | TGTGCCAGCAGCCGGGACACCTCCTATGGCTACACCTTC | CASSRDTSYGYTF
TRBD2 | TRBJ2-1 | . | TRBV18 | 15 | TGTGCCAGCTCACCACGAGCGGGAGATTACAATGAGCAGTTCTTC | CASSPRAGDYNEQFF
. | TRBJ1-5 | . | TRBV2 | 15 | TGTGCCAGCAACTACGTGGGGGGTGGCAATCAGCCCCAGCATTTT | CASNYVGGGNQPQHF